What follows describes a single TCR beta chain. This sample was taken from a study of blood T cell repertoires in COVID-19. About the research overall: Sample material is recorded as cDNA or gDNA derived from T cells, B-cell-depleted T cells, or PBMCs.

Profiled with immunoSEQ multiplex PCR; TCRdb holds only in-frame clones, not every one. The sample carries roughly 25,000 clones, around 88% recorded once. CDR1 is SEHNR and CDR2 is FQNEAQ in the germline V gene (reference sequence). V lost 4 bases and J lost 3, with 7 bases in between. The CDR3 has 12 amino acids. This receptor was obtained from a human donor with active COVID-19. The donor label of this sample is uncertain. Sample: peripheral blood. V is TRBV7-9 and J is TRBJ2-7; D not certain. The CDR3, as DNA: TGTGCCAGCAGCTCCAGGATCTACGAGCAGTACTTC. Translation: CASSSRIYEQYF.